This T cell receptor beta chain was recovered during a study of tumor-infiltrating lymphocytes in localized non-small cell lung cancer. V shed 3 bases and J shed 6 bases, with 15 bases lying between them. The germline V gene encodes CDR1 SGHNT and CDR2 YYREEE (reference sequence). The CDR3 is made up of 14 amino acids. Only in-frame clones appear in the TCRdb table, and some are missing; sequencing was by immunoSEQ multiplex PCR. The table shows about 16,000 clones, with roughly 80% occurring only once. This clonotype was obtained from a human donor with non-small cell lung cancer. Material for sequencing was lung tumor tissue. The J gene is TRBJ1-1, the V gene TRBV5-4; D is undetermined. DNA of the CDR3: TGTGCCAGCAGCTCCCCCGCTTTGGGATCTGAAGCTTTCTTT. Its translation is CASSSPALGSEAFF.